This T cell receptor (beta chain) originates from a study of shared clonotypes between healthy human individuals. Overall study: CD4 naive cells filled three plates per donor, CD4 memory three, CD8 naive two and CD8 memory one.

CDR1 WNHNN and CDR2 SYGVQD come from the germline V gene (reference sequence). V dropped 5 bases and J dropped 12 bases, with 17 bases sitting between them. CDR3 size: 13 residues. Several immunoSEQ plates held equal portions of the genomic DNA taken from each subset. Only in-frame clones appear in the TCRdb table, and some are missing; sequencing was by immunoSEQ multiplex PCR. Seen here are almost 750,000 clones, 72% observed once, and the top ten hold under 2%. The chain recombines TRBV10-1 with TRBJ2-1; D unresolved. Sequencing was done on a sample of memory CD4+ T cells sorted from blood. Sample subset: CD45RA-negative fraction. The receptor was isolated from a woman aged 25 to 39 in good health. This chain's CDR3 is CASSRIPADLQFF. CDR3 in DNA: TGCGCCAGCAGTAGAATTCCCGCTGACTTGCAGTTCTTC.